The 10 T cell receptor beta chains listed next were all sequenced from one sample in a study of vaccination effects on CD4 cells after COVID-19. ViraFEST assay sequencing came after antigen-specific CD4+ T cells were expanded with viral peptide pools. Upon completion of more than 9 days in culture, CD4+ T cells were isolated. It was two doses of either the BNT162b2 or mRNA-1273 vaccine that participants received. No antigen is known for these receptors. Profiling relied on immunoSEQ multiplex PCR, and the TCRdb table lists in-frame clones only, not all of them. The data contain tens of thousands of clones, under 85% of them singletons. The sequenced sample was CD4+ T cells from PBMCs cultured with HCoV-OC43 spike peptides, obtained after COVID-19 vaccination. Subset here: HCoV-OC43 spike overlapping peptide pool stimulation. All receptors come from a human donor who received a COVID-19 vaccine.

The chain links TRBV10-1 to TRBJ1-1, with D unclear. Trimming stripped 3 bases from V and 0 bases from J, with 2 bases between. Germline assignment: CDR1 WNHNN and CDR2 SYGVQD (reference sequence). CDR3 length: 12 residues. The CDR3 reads CASSEMNTEAFF. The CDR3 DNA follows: TGCGCCAGCAGTGAAATGAACACTGAAGCTTTCTTT.

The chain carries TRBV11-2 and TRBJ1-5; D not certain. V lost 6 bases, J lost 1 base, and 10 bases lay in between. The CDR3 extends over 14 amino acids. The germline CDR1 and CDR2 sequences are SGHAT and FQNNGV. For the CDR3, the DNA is TGTGCCAGCAGTCCGGGTACCAGCAATCAGCCCCAGCATTTT. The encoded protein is CASSPGTSNQPQHF.

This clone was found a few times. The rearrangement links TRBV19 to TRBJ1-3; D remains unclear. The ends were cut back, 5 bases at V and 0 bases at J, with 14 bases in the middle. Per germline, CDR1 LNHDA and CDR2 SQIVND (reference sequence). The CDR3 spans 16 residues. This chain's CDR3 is CASSPLRQNSGNTIYF. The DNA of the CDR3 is TGTGCCAGTAGTCCCCTCCGACAAAACTCTGGAAACACCATATATTTT. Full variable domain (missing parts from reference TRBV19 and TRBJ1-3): DGGITQSPKYLFRKEGQNVTLSCEQNLNHDAMYWYRQDPGQGLRLIYYSQIVNDFQKGDIAEGYSVSREKKESFPLTVTSAQKNPTAFYLCASSPLRQNSGNTIYFGEGSWLTVV.

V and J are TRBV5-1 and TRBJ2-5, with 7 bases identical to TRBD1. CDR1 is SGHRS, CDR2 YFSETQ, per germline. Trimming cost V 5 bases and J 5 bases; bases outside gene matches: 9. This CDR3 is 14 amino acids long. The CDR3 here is CASRPNRGWETQYF. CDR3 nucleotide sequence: TGCGCCAGCAGACCTAACAGGGGATGGGAGACCCAGTACTTC.

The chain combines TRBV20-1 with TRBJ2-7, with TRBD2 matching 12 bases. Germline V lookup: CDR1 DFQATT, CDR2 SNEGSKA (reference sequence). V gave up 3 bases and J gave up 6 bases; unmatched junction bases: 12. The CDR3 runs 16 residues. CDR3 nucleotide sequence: TGCAGTGCTAGTGTAGGGCTAGCGGGAGGGCCCCCCGAGCAGTACTTC. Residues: CSASVGLAGGPPEQYF.

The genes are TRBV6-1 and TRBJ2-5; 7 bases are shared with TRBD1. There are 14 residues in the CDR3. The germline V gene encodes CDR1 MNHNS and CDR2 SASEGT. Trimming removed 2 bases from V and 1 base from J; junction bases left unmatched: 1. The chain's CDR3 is CASSETGAQETQYF. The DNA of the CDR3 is TGTGCCAGCAGTGAAACAGGGGCCCAAGAGACCCAGTACTTC.

CDR3 protein: CASSFGETQYF. CDR3 coding DNA: TGCGCCAGCAGCTTTGGCGAGACCCAGTACTTC. J is TRBJ2-5 and V is TRBV5-1; the D is unclear. Germline V CDR1 and CDR2: SGHRS, YFSETQ. This CDR3 is built from 11 residues. V was cut by 2 bases and J by 5 bases, with 4 bases left in between.

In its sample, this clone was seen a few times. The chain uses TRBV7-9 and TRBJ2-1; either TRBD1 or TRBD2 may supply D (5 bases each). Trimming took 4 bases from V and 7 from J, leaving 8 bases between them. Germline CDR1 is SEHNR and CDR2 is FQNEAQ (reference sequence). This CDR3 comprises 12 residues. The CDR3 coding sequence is TGTGCCAGCAGCTGGGGGAAAAATGAGCAGTTCTTC. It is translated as CASSWGKNEQFF.

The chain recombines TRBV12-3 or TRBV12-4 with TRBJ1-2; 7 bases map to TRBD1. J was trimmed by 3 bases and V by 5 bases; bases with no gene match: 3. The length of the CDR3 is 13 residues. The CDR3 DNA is TGTGCCAGCAGTCCGACAGGGCACTATGGCTACACCTTC. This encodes CASSPTGHYGYTF.

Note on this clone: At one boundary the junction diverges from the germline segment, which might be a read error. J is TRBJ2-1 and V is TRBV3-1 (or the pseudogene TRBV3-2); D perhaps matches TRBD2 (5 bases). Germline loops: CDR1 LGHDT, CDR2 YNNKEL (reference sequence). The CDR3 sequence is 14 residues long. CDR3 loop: CASSKEGSDNEQFF. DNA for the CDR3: TGTGCCAGCAGCAAAGAGGGCAGCGACAATGAGCAGTTCTTC.